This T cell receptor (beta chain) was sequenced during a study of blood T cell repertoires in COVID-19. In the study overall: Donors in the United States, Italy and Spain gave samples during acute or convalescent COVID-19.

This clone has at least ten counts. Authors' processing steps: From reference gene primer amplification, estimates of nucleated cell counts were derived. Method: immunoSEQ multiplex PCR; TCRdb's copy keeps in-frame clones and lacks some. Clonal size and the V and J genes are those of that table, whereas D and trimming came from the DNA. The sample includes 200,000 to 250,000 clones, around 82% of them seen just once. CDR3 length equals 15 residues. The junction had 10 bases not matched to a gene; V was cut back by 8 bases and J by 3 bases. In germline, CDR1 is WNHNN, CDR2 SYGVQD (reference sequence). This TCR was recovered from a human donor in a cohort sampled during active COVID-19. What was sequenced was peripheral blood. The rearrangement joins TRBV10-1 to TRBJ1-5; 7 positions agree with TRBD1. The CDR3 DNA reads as TGCGCCAGCCAAAAAAGGGGGCTCGACAATCAGCCCCAGCATTTT. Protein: CASQKRGLDNQPQHF.